This TCR beta chain was captured in a study of cytomegalovirus exposure and HLA in healthy donors. Regarding the study as a whole: A later analysis reported that several of the most significant clusters appeared to be linked to common viral pathogens, among them Epstein-Barr virus.

V was clipped by 3 bases and J by 6 bases; unmatched bases: 19. The V gene's germline CDR1 is LNHDA and CDR2 SQIVND (reference sequence). The length of the CDR3 is 19 residues. Turning to this clone: Its matching antigen is unknown.

The PCR ran on 60 Vbeta and 13 Jbeta primers. Libraries were prepared by immunoSEQ multiplex PCR; TCRdb keeps only in-frame clonotypes and omits some of them. The sample contains roughly 110,000 clones, about 75% of which appear only once. This clonotype was sampled from a middle-aged man in good health and CMV-seronegative. The rearrangement joins TRBV19 to TRBJ2-2; 7 bases line up with TRBD2. Material: PBMCs. The CDR3 bases are TGTGCCAGTAGTATCGAAACCACACTAGGAGCGGGGAGAGCCGGGGAGCTGTTTTTT. This translates into CASSIETTLGAGRAGELFF.